What follows are 21 T cell receptor beta chains derived from one specimen sequenced in a study of cytomegalovirus exposure and HLA in healthy donors. The primer mix had 60 Vbeta and 13 Jbeta primers. Assay: immunoSEQ multiplex PCR; the TCRdb copy retains only in-frame clones and omits some. The sample consists of about 130,000 clones, around 74% of them appearing once. The sequencing sample was made of PBMCs. These receptors originate from a woman in her forties or fifties in good health and CMV-seropositive.

The chain couples TRBV2 to TRBJ2-2, with a weak D call TRBD1 (6 bases). Trimming shortened V by 8 bases and J by 0 bases, and 10 bases separated the two germline ends. This CDR3 is built from 14 residues. Germline values: CDR1 SNHLY, CDR2 FYNNEI. CDR3: CASQQGANTGELFF. CDR3 bases: TGTGCCAGCCAACAGGGAGCGAACACCGGGGAGCTGTTTTTT.

The chain employs TRBV7-2 and TRBJ2-3; 12 positions match TRBD2. Trimming took 5 bases from V and 6 from J; bases not matched to a gene: 3. The CDR3 is 14 amino acids. Germline assignment: CDR1 SGHTA and CDR2 FQGNSA. The CDR3 DNA follows: TGTGCCAGCAGCATCGGACTAGCGGGGGATACGCAGTATTTT. It codes for CASSIGLAGDTQYF.

This sequence joins TRBV30 and TRBJ2-5; D uncertain. The CDR3 consists of 13 residues. Germline CDR1 is GTSNPN and CDR2 is SVGIG (reference sequence). The V and J ends lost 3 bases and 4 bases respectively, with 12 bases between them. The CDR3 nucleotides are TGTGCCTGGAGGTCAAGCATACGAGAGACCCAGTACTTC. The encoded protein is CAWRSSIRETQYF.

V and J are TRBV27 and TRBJ2-2, with 7 bases lining up with TRBD1. The germline V gene encodes CDR1 MNHEY and CDR2 SMNVEV (reference sequence). The V segment lost 0 bases and the J segment 1 base; nucleotides outside the gene matches: 2. The CDR3 is made up of 16 amino acids. CDR3 nucleotides: TGTGCCAGCAGTTTATCGTGGACAGGGAACACCGGGGAGCTGTTTTTT. It specifies CASSLSWTGNTGELFF.

The chain combines TRBV9 with TRBJ2-2; D may be TRBD2 (5 bases). Trimming shortened V by 0 bases and J by 4 bases, and 10 bases separated the two germline ends. This CDR3 is built from 15 residues. Germline CDR1 is SGDLS and CDR2 is YYNGEE. The CDR3 reads CASSVGGSGTGELFF. The CDR3 nucleotides read TGTGCCAGCAGCGTAGGAGGGTCGGGCACCGGGGAGCTGTTTTTT. The whole variable domain, filled in from reference TRBV9 and TRBJ2-2, reads DSGVTQTPKHLITATGQRVTLRCSPRSGDLSVYWYQQSLDQGLQFLIQYYNGEERAKGNILERFSAQQFPDLHSELNLSSLELGDSALYFCASSVGGSGTGELFFGEGSRLTVL.

This chain joins TRBV5-6 and TRBJ1-2; D not certain. The CDR3 has 14 residues. Germline-derived CDR1 and CDR2 are SGHDT and YYEEEE. V lost 0 bases, J lost 4 bases, and 10 bases lay in between. The CDR3 reads CASSLVAGGYGYTF. In DNA, the CDR3 is TGTGCCAGCAGCTTGGTGGCGGGCGGCTATGGCTACACCTTC.

The V and J genes are TRBV4-1 and TRBJ1-6; perhaps TRBD1 as D (5 bases). This CDR3 spans 15 amino acids. Germline loops: CDR1 MGHRA, CDR2 YSYEKL. Trimming removed 4 bases at V and 7 bases at J, with 14 bases between. CDR3 DNA sequence: TGCGCCAGCAGCCTTACGGGACTGGCGAATTCACCCCTCCACTTT. This translates into CASSLTGLANSPLHF.

This clone appeared a few times. This sequence joins TRBV6-5 and TRBJ2-7; 12 nucleotides match TRBD2. V shed 6 bases, J shed 4 bases, and the junction held 7 bases outside the gene matches. The CDR3 loop spans 15 amino acids. From germline, CDR1 is MNHEY and CDR2 SVGAGI. The CDR3 coding sequence is TGTGCCAGCAGGGCGACTAGCGGGGGTTATTACGAGCAGTACTTC. Translating it yields CASRATSGGYYEQYF.

The V call is TRBV5-6, the J call TRBJ2-2, with 7 positions matching TRBD1. Looked up from germline, CDR1 is SGHDT and CDR2 is YYEEEE. The CDR3 consists of 17 residues. V shed 4 bases, J shed 0 bases, and the junction held 9 bases outside the gene matches. CDR3 in DNA: TGTGCCAGCAGCCCGGACCCAGGGGGTGCGAACACCGGGGAGCTGTTTTTT. This sequence encodes CASSPDPGGANTGELFF.

This clone was seen more than once but under ten times. The rearrangement uses TRBV2 and TRBJ1-2; TRBD1 matches at 7 bases. The CDR3 runs to 13 residues. Germline V lookup: CDR1 SNHLY, CDR2 FYNNEI. J lost 8 bases, V lost 6 bases, and 9 bases had no gene match. The CDR3 here is CASRIGGDNGYTF. CDR3 DNA: TGTGCCAGCAGGATAGGGGGCGATAACGGCTACACCTTC.

The chain joins TRBV5-8 to TRBJ1-5, with D maybe TRBD1 (5 bases). This CDR3 spans 14 amino acids. V lost 2 bases, J lost 7 bases, and 13 bases lay in between. Germline CDR1 reads SGHTS; CDR2 reads YDEGEE. The CDR3 protein is CASSFAFGGQPQHF. In DNA form, the CDR3 reads TGTGCCAGCAGCTTTGCATTCGGGGGACAGCCCCAGCATTTT.

V is TRBV6-6 and J is TRBJ2-3, with 8 nucleotides matching TRBD2. The CDR3 covers 13 residues. V gave up 3 bases and J gave up 6 bases; unmatched junction bases: 2. Germline CDR1 is MNHNY and CDR2 is SVGAGI (reference sequence). The CDR3 region is CASSYPGGDTQYF. CDR3 in DNA: TGTGCCAGCAGTTATCCGGGGGGGGATACGCAGTATTTT.

The V gene is TRBV11-3, the J gene TRBJ1-1, with 10 nucleotides matching TRBD1. The trim removed 4 bases at V and 5 bases at J, leaving 4 bases unmatched. The CDR3 sequence is 14 residues long. From germline, CDR1 is SGHNT and CDR2 YENEEA. The CDR3 sequence is CASSSTGGKTEAFF. For the CDR3, the DNA is TGTGCCAGCAGCTCGACAGGGGGCAAGACTGAAGCTTTCTTT.

As regards this clone: It may be a read error: a sequence one base away is much more abundant. The J gene is TRBJ2-5, the V gene TRBV5-6; a possible D gene is TRBD1 (6 bases). The CDR3 contains 14 residues. V was cut by 4 bases and J by 0 bases, with 10 bases left in between. Germline assignment: CDR1 SGHDT and CDR2 YYEEEE. The CDR3 nucleotides read TGTGCCAGCAGCCCCACAGGGAACCAAGAGACCCAGTACTTC. Its protein product is CASSPTGNQETQYF.

The chain is built from TRBV5-1 and TRBJ2-2, with D perhaps matching TRBD2 (5 bases). Germline V lookup: CDR1 SGHRS, CDR2 YFSETQ. Trimming removed 1 base at V and 7 bases at J, with 14 bases between. This CDR3 has 15 residues. CDR3 protein: CASSLWQEVVGELFF. CDR3 DNA: TGCGCCAGCAGCTTGTGGCAGGAGGTCGTCGGGGAGCTGTTTTTT.

V and J are TRBV29-1 and TRBJ1-5; perhaps TRBD1 as D (6 bases). CDR3 length: 13 residues. CDR1 and CDR2 from the germline V gene are SQVTM and ANQGSEA. Trimming cost V 7 bases and J 7 bases, with 17 bases left between them. The CDR3 protein is CSAERAGAQPQHF. For the CDR3, the DNA is TGCAGCGCCGAGAGGGCAGGGGCCCAGCCCCAGCATTTT.

CDR3 DNA sequence: TGTGCCAGCACTGGACAGTTGCGAAGAGGTCAGCCCCAGCATTTT. This sequence encodes CASTGQLRRGQPQHF. The J gene is TRBJ1-5, the V gene TRBV2, with a weak D call TRBD1 (6 bases). V lost 7 bases and J 6 bases, leaving 19 bases between the germline ends. Germline V lookup: CDR1 SNHLY, CDR2 FYNNEI. The length of the CDR3 is 15 residues.

This chain joins TRBV28 and TRBJ2-7; no definite D call. The CDR3 extends over 11 amino acids. Trimming pared 6 bases from V and 4 bases from J, leaving 7 bases between. Germline loops: CDR1 MDHEN, CDR2 SYDVKM. In DNA form, the CDR3 reads TGTGCCAGCAGCCAAAAATACGAGCAGTACTTC. Protein: CASSQKYEQYF.

V usage is TRBV7-9 and J usage is TRBJ1-2; 10 positions agree with TRBD1. This CDR3 comprises 15 residues. V was pared by 3 bases and J by 6 bases, with 7 bases of the junction left unmatched. Germline V gives CDR1 SEHNR, CDR2 FQNEAQ (reference sequence). The DNA of the CDR3 is TGTGCCAGCAGCTTCGGGACAGGGGCCAACCATGGCTACACCTTC. Translating gives CASSFGTGANHGYTF.

This chain links TRBV12-1 with TRBJ1-1. TRBV12-1 is tagged as a pseudogene. CDR3 size: 15 residues. CDR3: CASSPAPLMNTEAFF. The CDR3 DNA reads TGTGCCAGCAGCCCCGCGCCCCTCATGAACACTGAAGCTTTCTTT.

The sample holds a few counts of this clone. The rearrangement joins TRBV7-2 to TRBJ1-1, with 7 bases lining up with TRBD1. Germline-derived CDR1 and CDR2 are SGHTA and FQGNSA. V trimming: 3 bases; J trimming: 8 bases; junction bases outside the gene matches: 9. The CDR3 is 14 residues long. Here the CDR3 DNA reads TGTGCCAGCAGCTTTTCCACGGGACAGCAGGAAGCTTTCTTT. It is translated as CASSFSTGQQEAFF.